The 22 T cell receptor beta chains presented below share a single source sample, sequenced in a study of OX40 agonist ivuxolimab in advanced cancers. Data came from immunoSEQ multiplex PCR; TCRdb stores just in-frame clones and leaves some out. The table has approximately 86,000 clones, approximately 90% seen once. Specimen: CD4+ or CD8+ T cells sorted from blood, collected in a trial of the OX40 agonist ivuxolimab. These TCRs come from an adult with an advanced solid tumor such as melanoma, head and neck, liver or kidney cancer.

The gene calls are TRBV6-5 and TRBJ2-6; D possibly corresponds to TRBD2 (5 bases). This CDR3 has 14 amino acids. Between the trimmed V and J ends, which lost 10 bases and 3 bases, there was a span of 13 bases. CDR1 MNHEY and CDR2 SVGAGI come from the germline V gene. CDR3 DNA sequence: TGTGCCACCAAAGTCGGGGTTGGGGCCAACGTCCTGACTTTC. The encoded protein is CATKVGVGANVLTF.

This chain joins TRBV18 and TRBJ1-1, with D unresolved. V was cut by 2 bases and J by 4 bases, with 17 bases left in between. This CDR3 region has 16 residues. Germline CDR1 reads KGHSH; CDR2 reads LQKENI. Here the CDR3 reads CASSPSGTQVGTEAFF. The CDR3 nucleotides read TGTGCCAGCTCACCATCAGGCACCCAGGTTGGCACTGAAGCTTTCTTT. Variable domain in full (rest from reference TRBV18 and TRBJ1-1): NAGVMQNPRHLVRRRGQEARLRCSPMKGHSHVYWYRQLPEEGLKFMVYLQKENIIDESGMPKERFSAEFPKEGPSILRIQQVVRGDSAAYFCASSPSGTQVGTEAFFGQGTRLTVV.

About this clone: Other DNA sequences in this sample translate to the same CDR3. The chain links TRBV15 to TRBJ2-7, with 12 bases lining up with TRBD2. After removal of 3 bases from V and 2 bases from J, the junction contained 14 bases not matched to a gene. Germline assignment: CDR1 LNHNV and CDR2 YYDKDF (reference sequence). The length of the CDR3 is 19 residues. The CDR3 DNA reads as TGTGCCACCAGCAGGGGGGGGGCGGACCTAGCGGGGGGGCCCTACGAGCAGTACTTC. Protein: CATSRGGADLAGGPYEQYF.

This chain links TRBV19 with TRBJ2-1; 9 bases are shared with TRBD2. V trimming: 4 bases; J trimming: 7 bases; junction bases outside the gene matches: 8. Germline V gene lookup returns CDR1 LNHDA and CDR2 SQIVND (reference sequence). The CDR3 covers 15 residues. This chain's CDR3 is CASSTSGLARNEQFF. DNA of the CDR3: TGTGCCAGTAGTACGTCGGGACTAGCCCGAAATGAGCAGTTCTTC. Full variable domain (missing parts from reference TRBV19 and TRBJ2-1): DGGITQSPKYLFRKEGQNVTLSCEQNLNHDAMYWYRQDPGQGLRLIYYSQIVNDFQKGDIAEGYSVSREKKESFPLTVTSAQKNPTAFYLCASSTSGLARNEQFFGPGTRLTVL.

The rearrangement links TRBV7-9 to TRBJ2-3; no clear D. Trimming stripped 1 base from V and 2 bases from J, with 7 bases between. CDR1 is SEHNR, CDR2 FQNEAQ, per germline (reference sequence). The CDR3 is 14 residues long. CDR3 region: CASSLGLTTDTQYF. The CDR3 coding sequence is TGTGCCAGCAGCTTAGGTCTCACCACAGATACGCAGTATTTT.

The chain uses TRBV9 and TRBJ1-1; no firm D call. The CDR3 is 15 residues long. The V gene lost 3 bases and the J gene lost 0 bases, with 12 bases spanning the gap. CDR1 is SGDLS, CDR2 YYNGEE, per germline. The CDR3 sequence: CASSASPLMNTEAFF. In DNA, the CDR3 is TGTGCCAGCAGCGCGAGTCCCCTTATGAACACTGAAGCTTTCTTT.

The CDR3 protein is CASSLDLDGTYGYTF. CDR3 sequence (DNA): TGCGCCAGCAGCTTGGACTTAGACGGAACTTATGGCTACACCTTC. The chain carries TRBV5-1 and TRBJ1-2; D is undetermined. Germline values: CDR1 SGHRS, CDR2 YFSETQ. V lost 0 bases to trimming and J lost 5 bases, with 14 bases between them. The CDR3 is 15 amino acids.

The J gene is TRBJ1-1, the V gene TRBV2; no firm D call. Germline loops: CDR1 SNHLY, CDR2 FYNNEI. Trimming shortened V by 2 bases and J by 2 bases, and 9 bases separated the two germline ends. The CDR3 extends over 14 amino acids. CDR3 sequence: CASSEIQTNTEAFF. The CDR3 region has the DNA TGTGCCAGCAGTGAAATACAGACTAACACTGAAGCTTTCTTT.

The V call is TRBV29-1, the J call TRBJ2-7; maybe TRBD1 (6 bases). CDR1 is SQVTM and CDR2 is ANQGSEA in the germline V gene. V lost 5 bases and J lost 1, with 12 bases in between. The CDR3 has 13 amino acids. The CDR3 DNA sequence: TGCAGCGTTAGTGGGGGCCAATCCTACGAGCAGTACTTC. Translating it yields CSVSGGQSYEQYF.

The V and J genes are TRBV19 and TRBJ1-6; 10 bases line up with TRBD1. The CDR3 is 17 amino acids. V shed 2 bases and J 8 bases; nucleotides not matched to a gene: 9. Germline V gives CDR1 LNHDA, CDR2 SQIVND (reference sequence). The CDR3 spells CASSIMKAGTGDSPLHF. In DNA, the CDR3 is TGTGCCAGTAGTATAATGAAGGCCGGGACAGGGGATTCACCCCTCCACTTT.

The rearrangement joins TRBV7-2 to TRBJ2-7; perhaps TRBD1 as D (5 bases). Deletions cut 1 base from V and 1 base from J, with 8 bases between. This CDR3 is 14 amino acids long. Germline lookup yields CDR1 SGHTA and CDR2 FQGNSA. CDR3 in amino acids: CASSLEQESYEQYF. CDR3 bases: TGTGCCAGCAGCTTAGAACAGGAATCCTACGAGCAGTACTTC.

CDR3 residues: CASSQVGLADFYNEQFF. The DNA of the CDR3 is TGTGCCAGCAGCCAAGTGGGACTAGCGGATTTCTACAATGAGCAGTTCTTC. The genes are TRBV14 and TRBJ2-1; 11 bases are shared with TRBD2. The CDR3 has 17 amino acids. Germline loops: CDR1 SGHDN, CDR2 FVKESK. J lost 3 bases, V lost 1 base, and 5 bases had no gene match.

The V gene is TRBV28, the J gene TRBJ1-2; D may be TRBD1 (6 bases). Per germline, CDR1 MDHEN and CDR2 SYDVKM. V was pared by 6 bases and J by 3 bases, with 17 bases between. The CDR3 length is 15 residues. CDR3 amino acids: CASSPGTHSYYGYTF. The CDR3 DNA is TGTGCCAGCAGCCCGGGGACACACTCATACTATGGCTACACCTTC.

J is TRBJ1-3 and V is TRBV11-2; maybe TRBD1 (6 bases). The CDR3 loop spans 15 amino acids. Per the germline V gene, CDR1 is SGHAT and CDR2 is FQNNGV. Trimming cost V 0 bases and J 4 bases, with 10 bases left between them. The CDR3 region is CASSLETGRGNTIYF. DNA of the CDR3: TGTGCCAGCAGCTTAGAAACAGGGAGGGGAAACACCATATATTTT.

The CDR3 sequence is CASRSGWRDDTQYF. The CDR3, as DNA: TGTGCCAGCAGATCGGGGTGGCGGGACGATACGCAGTATTTT. The chain links TRBV28 to TRBJ2-3; possible D gene TRBD2, 6 bases. The V gene lost 6 bases and the J gene lost 6 bases, with 16 bases spanning the gap. Germline V gives CDR1 MDHEN, CDR2 SYDVKM. The CDR3 sequence is 14 residues long. The full variable domain, with the rest looked up from reference TRBV28 and TRBJ2-3, is DVKVTQSSRYLVKRTGEKVFLECVQDMDHENMFWYRQDPGLGLRLIYFSYDVKMKEKGDIPEGYSVSREKKERFSLILESASTNQTSMYLCASRSGWRDDTQYFGPGTRLTVL.

By its share, this clone is medium-sized. The CDR3 DNA reads as TGTGCCAGCAGCTTAAACAGGGCACAGGTAGACGAGCAGTACTTC. Amino acid sequence: CASSLNRAQVDEQYF. The chain is built from TRBV11-3 and TRBJ2-7; D may be TRBD1 (6 bases). V was trimmed by 2 bases and J by 5 bases, leaving 16 bases between them. Per the germline V gene, CDR1 is SGHNT and CDR2 is YENEEA. The CDR3 covers 15 residues.

The J gene is TRBJ1-4, the V gene TRBV30; D is ambiguous. This CDR3 has 11 residues. Trimming cost V 2 bases and J 5 bases, with 3 bases left between them. Germline values: CDR1 GTSNPN, CDR2 SVGIG (reference sequence). CDR3 DNA: TGTGCCTGGAGTTTGAATGAAAAACTGTTTTTT. Translated: CAWSLNEKLFF.

The gene calls are TRBV6-5 and TRBJ2-2; tentative D call: TRBD2 (5 bases). Trimming shortened V by 2 bases and J by 6 bases, and 7 bases separated the two germline ends. The length of the CDR3 is 13 residues. CDR1 MNHEY and CDR2 SVGAGI come from the germline V gene. The CDR3 sequence is CASSYPGAGELFF. CDR3 in DNA: TGTGCCAGCAGTTACCCCGGGGCCGGGGAGCTGTTTTTT.

The V and J genes are TRBV7-9 and TRBJ2-1, with 15 bases that match TRBD2. Germline CDR1 and CDR2: SEHNR and FQNEAQ (reference sequence). This CDR3 spans 14 amino acids. J lost 8 bases, V lost 4 bases, and 0 bases had no gene match. The CDR3, as DNA: TGTGCCAGCAGCTGGACTAGCGGGGGGGATGAGCAGTTCTTC. Translation: CASSWTSGGDEQFF.

This sequence joins TRBV2 and TRBJ2-2; D is perhaps TRBD2 (5 bases). This CDR3 is built from 13 residues. CDR1 is SNHLY, CDR2 FYNNEI, per germline. Trimming stripped 5 bases from V and 7 bases from J, with 11 bases between. The CDR3 DNA is TGTGCCAGCAGTCCCGACGGGGTCGGGGAGCTGTTTTTT. Translated, it gives CASSPDGVGELFF.

The rearrangement uses TRBV7-4 and TRBJ2-7; TRBD2 matches 16 bases. Germline V gene lookup returns CDR1 SGHVT and CDR2 SQSDAQ. Trimming removed 5 bases from V and 0 bases from J; junction bases left unmatched: 13. This CDR3 region has 20 residues. The DNA of the CDR3 is TGTGCCAGCAGCATAGGGAGGGGGACTAGCGGGAGGGAAAGCTCCTACGAGCAGTACTTC. Its translation: CASSIGRGTSGRESSYEQYF.

The rearrangement links TRBV7-3 to TRBJ2-6; D possibly corresponds to TRBD1 (5 bases). With 2 bases removed from V and 0 bases from J, the gap between germline ends came to 8 bases. This CDR3 is built from 16 residues. In germline, CDR1 is SGHTA, CDR2 FQGTGA. CDR3 DNA sequence: TGTGCCAGCAGCTTATCGACAGACTCTGGGGCCAACGTCCTGACTTTC. The encoded protein is CASSLSTDSGANVLTF. The whole variable domain, remainder taken from reference TRBV7-3 and TRBJ2-6, is GAGVSQTPSNKVTEKGKYVELRCDPISGHTALYWYRQSLGQGPEFLIYFQGTGAADDSGLPNDRFFAVRPEGSVSTLKIQRTERGDSAVYLCASSLSTDSGANVLTFGAGSRLTVL.